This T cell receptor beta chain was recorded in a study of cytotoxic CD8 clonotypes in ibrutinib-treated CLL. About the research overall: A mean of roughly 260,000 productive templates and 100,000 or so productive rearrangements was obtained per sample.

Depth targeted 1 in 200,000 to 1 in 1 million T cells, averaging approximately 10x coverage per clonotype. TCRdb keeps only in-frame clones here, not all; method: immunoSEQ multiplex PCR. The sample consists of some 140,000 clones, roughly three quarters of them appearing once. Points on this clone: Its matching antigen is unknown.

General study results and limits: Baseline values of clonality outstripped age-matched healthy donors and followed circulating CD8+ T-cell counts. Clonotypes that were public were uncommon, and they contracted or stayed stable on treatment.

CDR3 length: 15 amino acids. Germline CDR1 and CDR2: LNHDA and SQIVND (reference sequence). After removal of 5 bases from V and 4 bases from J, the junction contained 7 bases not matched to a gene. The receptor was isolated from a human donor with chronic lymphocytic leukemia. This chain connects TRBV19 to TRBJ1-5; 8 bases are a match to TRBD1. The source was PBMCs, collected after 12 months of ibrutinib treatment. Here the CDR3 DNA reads TGTGCCAGTAGTCCCAGGACAGGGCAAAATCAGCCCCAGCATTTT. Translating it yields CASSPRTGQNQPQHF. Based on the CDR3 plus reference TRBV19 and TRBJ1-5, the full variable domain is DGGITQSPKYLFRKEGQNVTLSCEQNLNHDAMYWYRQDPGQGLRLIYYSQIVNDFQKGDIAEGYSVSREKKESFPLTVTSAQKNPTAFYLCASSPRTGQNQPQHFGDGTRLSIL.